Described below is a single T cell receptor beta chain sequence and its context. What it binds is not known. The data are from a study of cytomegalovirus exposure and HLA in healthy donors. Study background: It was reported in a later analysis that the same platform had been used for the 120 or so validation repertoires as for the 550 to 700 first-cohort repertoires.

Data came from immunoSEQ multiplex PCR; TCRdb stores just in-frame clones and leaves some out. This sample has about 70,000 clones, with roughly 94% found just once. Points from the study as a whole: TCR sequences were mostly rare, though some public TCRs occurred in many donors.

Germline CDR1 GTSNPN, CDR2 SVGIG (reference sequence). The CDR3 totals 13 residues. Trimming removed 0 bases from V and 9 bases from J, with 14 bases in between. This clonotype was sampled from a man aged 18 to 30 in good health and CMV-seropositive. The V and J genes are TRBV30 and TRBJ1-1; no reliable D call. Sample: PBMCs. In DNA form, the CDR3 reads TGTGCCTGGAGTGTACGGGGAGCGACACAAGCTTTCTTT. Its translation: CAWSVRGATQAFF.